What follows is one T cell receptor (beta chain) and its context. Its antigen specificity is not known. No much larger clone is present one base from it, and per-base qualities are unavailable. This entry is derived from a study of blood T cell repertoires in COVID-19 (dated by TCRdb to 2020 to 2022). With respect to the entire study: Samples covering the acute and convalescent phases of COVID-19 were provided by collaborators in the United States, Italy and Spain. The material from the prospective study consisted of cDNA or gDNA derived from T cells, B-cell-depleted T cells, or PBMCs. Deeply sampled blood TCRbeta repertoires from subjects exposed to, actively infected with, or recovered from COVID-19 were included in the dataset. The repertoires were released in a freely available public database intended as a resource for research on the immune response to SARS-CoV-2. The samples were drawn from two sources: the first 160 participants of the ongoing ImmuneRACE study, and 950 to 1,500 subjects contributed by 6 global collaborators. A de-identified subject ID, COVID-19 status, age in years and sex were almost always included in the sample metadata. Where available, HLA class I and class II types were obtained from metadata supplied by the sample provider rather than from assay-based typing.

TCRbeta CDR3 regions were amplified from genomic DNA by means of the immunoSEQ Assay, a bias-controlled multiplex PCR. Per the source publication's procedure: The number of nucleated cells in each sample was estimated from the amplification of reference gene primers within the assay. To quantify the absolute abundance of each unique TCRbeta CDR3 rearrangement, sequence reads were collapsed and filtered. For each sample, productive Simpson clonality was calculated by taking the square root of Simpson's diversity index across productive rearrangements. As stored in TCRdb, this immuneACCESS dataset retains in-frame rearrangements with V and J assigned. A fraction of the clones does not appear; measured against another copy, unresolved V genes explain less than half of the discrepancy, and the remainder lacks a known reason. V and J calls plus clone size are reproduced from that table; the DNA served to infer D and trimming. This sample is represented by 50,000 to 65,000 clones; roughly 86% of them were singletons. The biggest ten clones account for more than 14% of the sample.

V loses 3 bases at its end and J loses 2 bases; junction bases beyond the gene matches: 3. From cysteine to phenylalanine, the CDR3 is 14 amino acids long. This entry keeps only the CDR3 DNA: 42 bases, framed from base 1. From the germline V gene, CDR1 is SGHTA and CDR2 is FQGNSA. Each collaborating institution followed its own protocols to collect whole blood in K2EDTA tubes. For TCRbeta analysis, collaborators shipped samples as frozen whole blood, isolated PBMCs, or DNA extracted from either of those sample types. Overall results and qualifications from the work: The quantity of clinical and demographic metadata differed by source and by participant and was supplied without curation.

The clonotype comes from a human donor in a cohort sampled during active COVID-19. The sequenced sample was peripheral blood. Rearrangement joined TRBV7-2 to TRBJ2-7; TRBD1 aligns with 8 central bases. The CDR3 protein sequence reads: CASSFGTGTYEQYF. The nucleotide sequence is TGTGCCAGCAGCTTCGGGACAGGCACCTACGAGCAGTACTTC.